This TCR beta chain was recovered during a study of blood T cell repertoires in COVID-19. The CDR3 has 19 amino acids. The trim removed 2 bases at V and 6 bases at J, leaving 21 bases unmatched. The germline gives CDR1 PRHDT, CDR2 FYEKMQ (reference sequence). Method: immunoSEQ multiplex PCR; TCRdb's copy keeps in-frame clones and lacks some. The sample lists 350,000 to 500,000 clones; 85% to 90% were seen once. The material sequenced was peripheral blood. The TCR sequence derives from a man aged 18 to 29 with COVID-19, enrolled during active disease. The chain combines TRBV13 with TRBJ2-7, with 8 bases lining up with TRBD2. The CDR3 loop reads CASSLYRRLSGGWVFEQYF. In DNA, the CDR3 is TGTGCCAGCAGCTTATACCGGCGACTCTCGGGAGGGTGGGTTTTCGAGCAGTACTTC.